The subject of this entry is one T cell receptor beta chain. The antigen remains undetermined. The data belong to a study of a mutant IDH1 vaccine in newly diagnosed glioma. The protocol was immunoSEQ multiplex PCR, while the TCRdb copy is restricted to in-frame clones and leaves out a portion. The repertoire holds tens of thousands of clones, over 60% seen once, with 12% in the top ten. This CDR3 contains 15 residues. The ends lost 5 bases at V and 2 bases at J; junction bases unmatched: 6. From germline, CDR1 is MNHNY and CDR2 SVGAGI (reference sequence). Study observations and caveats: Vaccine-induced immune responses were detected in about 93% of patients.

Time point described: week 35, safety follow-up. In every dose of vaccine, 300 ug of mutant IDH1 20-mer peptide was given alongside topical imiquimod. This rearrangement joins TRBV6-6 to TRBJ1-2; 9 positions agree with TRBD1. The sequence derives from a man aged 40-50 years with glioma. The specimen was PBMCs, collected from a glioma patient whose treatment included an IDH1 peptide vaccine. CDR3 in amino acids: CASSPGQGINYGYTF. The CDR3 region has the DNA TGTGCCAGCAGTCCCGGACAGGGGATAAACTATGGCTACACCTTC.